This section outlines one TCR beta chain sequence together with its context. No antigen is known for it. These data are taken from a study of blood T cells in healthy people across ages. Study-level points and caveats: Among long-lived donors, naive CD4+ cells were more numerous and diversity higher than in aged donors.

The CDR3 loop spans 15 amino acids. Together with a sample-barcoded 5' primer, a J-beta primer mix was included in a second PCR lasting about 7 to 11 cycles. All cDNA molecules were each tagged by a template-switch adaptor with 12 random nucleotides. TCRdb redid the calling of the 5' RACE reads with MiXCR, one entry per CDR3 protein. The data hold roughly 1.6 million distinct CDR3 sequences, with roughly 32% observed a single time. The sequenced sample consisted of blood. This sequence was found in a woman aged 25 to 39 in good health. This sequence joins TRBV21-1 and TRBJ1-1. TRBV21-1 constitutes a pseudogene. The DNA for the CDR3 is TGTGCCAGCAGCAAATCGAAAGGAACGAACACTGAAGCTTTCTTT. Translating gives CASSKSKGTNTEAFF.